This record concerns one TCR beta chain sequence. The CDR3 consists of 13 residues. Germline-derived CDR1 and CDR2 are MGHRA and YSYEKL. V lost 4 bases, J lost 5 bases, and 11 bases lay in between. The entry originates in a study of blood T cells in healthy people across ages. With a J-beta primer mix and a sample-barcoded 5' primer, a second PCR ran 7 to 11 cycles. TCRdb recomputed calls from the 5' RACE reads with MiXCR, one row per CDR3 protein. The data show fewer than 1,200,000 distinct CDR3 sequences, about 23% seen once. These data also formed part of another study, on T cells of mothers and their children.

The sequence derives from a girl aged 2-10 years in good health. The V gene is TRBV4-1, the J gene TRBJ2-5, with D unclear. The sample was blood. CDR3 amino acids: CASSLQSLETQYF. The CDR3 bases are TGCGCCAGCAGCCTACAGTCGTTGGAGACCCAGTACTTC.